The 27 T cell receptor beta chains given below trace back to one sample, sequenced in a study of beta chain features in type 1 diabetes. Reverse transcribing all isolated RNA meant expressed TCRB transcripts were sequenced. Assay: immunoSEQ multiplex PCR; the TCRdb copy retains only in-frame clones and omits some. There are 350,000 to 450,000 clones in the sample; approximately 16% occur only once, and approximately 0.019% lies in the top ten. Material: naive CD4+ T cells from blood. The receptors were gathered from a woman between 18 and 30 years old in good health.

The rearrangement joins TRBV30 to TRBJ1-1, with D perhaps matching TRBD1 (5 bases). The V and J ends lost 0 bases and 1 base respectively, with 6 bases between them. Per germline, CDR1 GTSNPN and CDR2 SVGIG (reference sequence). The CDR3 has 13 residues. The CDR3 bases are TGTGCCTGGAGTGTGGGGCAGAACACTGAAGCTTTCTTT. As protein: CAWSVGQNTEAFF.

The chain uses TRBV27 and TRBJ1-2; 7 nucleotides match TRBD1. The CDR3 covers 14 residues. Trimming at V came to 4 bases and at J to 5 bases, leaving 7 bases not matched to a gene. The germline V gene encodes CDR1 MNHEY and CDR2 SMNVEV (reference sequence). The CDR3 is CASSSLQGWYGYTF. The CDR3 coding sequence is TGTGCCAGCAGTTCGCTACAGGGGTGGTATGGCTACACCTTC.

The rearrangement links TRBV7-2 to TRBJ2-4, with D perhaps matching TRBD1 or TRBD2 (6 bases each). V was pared by 6 bases and J by 8 bases, with 17 bases between. Germline loops: CDR1 SGHTA, CDR2 FQGNSA. CDR3 length: 14 residues. The DNA of the CDR3 is TGTGCCAGCAGATTACAGGGCGGGGTAGACATTCAGTACTTC. Amino acid sequence: CASRLQGGVDIQYF.

This clone turned up a few times. J is TRBJ1-1 and V is TRBV19; no clear D gene. Trimming took off 4 bases at V and 6 bases at J, with 6 bases between the two ends. The germline gives CDR1 LNHDA, CDR2 SQIVND (reference sequence). This CDR3 has 11 residues. The CDR3 nucleotides are TGTGCCAGTAGTAAGCAGGCTGAAGCTTTCTTT. It specifies CASSKQAEAFF.

The chain recombines TRBV25-1 with TRBJ2-2, with 9 positions matching TRBD1. The CDR3 is 16 residues long. After removal of 4 bases from V and 3 bases from J, the junction contained 6 bases not matched to a gene. Germline assignment: CDR1 MGHDK and CDR2 SYGVNS. The CDR3 region is CASSAAGTGYTGELFF. The CDR3 nucleotides are TGTGCCAGCAGTGCTGCCGGGACAGGGTACACCGGGGAGCTGTTTTTT.

This clone came up a few times. The gene calls are TRBV7-2 and TRBJ2-5; 7 bases fit TRBD2. The V and J ends lost 1 base and 5 bases, in that order; junction bases with no gene match: 10. The CDR3 length is 16 residues. Germline CDR1 is SGHTA and CDR2 is FQGNSA. The CDR3 protein is CASSLGPPGGGETQYF. CDR3 bases: TGTGCCAGCAGCTTAGGACCGCCCGGCGGGGGTGAGACCCAGTACTTC.

This clone appeared a few times. Other DNA variants within this sample encode the same CDR3. CDR3 residues: CAWSGTSGRYEQYF. The CDR3 DNA reads as TGTGCCTGGAGTGGGACTAGCGGGAGGTACGAGCAGTACTTC. This chain connects TRBV30 to TRBJ2-7; 14 bases are a match to TRBD2. Germline V gene lookup returns CDR1 GTSNPN and CDR2 SVGIG (reference sequence). CDR3 length equals 14 residues. Trimming at V came to 1 base and at J to 4 bases, leaving 0 bases not matched to a gene.

The chain links TRBV10-3 to TRBJ1-5, with 7 bases identical to TRBD1. The CDR3 covers 14 residues. The trim removed 3 bases at V and 4 bases at J, leaving 3 bases unmatched. Per germline, CDR1 ENHRY and CDR2 SYGVKD. CDR3 nucleotides: TGTGCCATCAGTGAAAGGGGGCTAAATCAGCCCCAGCATTTT. Protein sequence: CAISERGLNQPQHF.

V usage is TRBV9 and J usage is TRBJ2-5, with D maybe TRBD2 (5 bases). This CDR3 contains 13 residues. Germline-derived CDR1 and CDR2 are SGDLS and YYNGEE. V shed 0 bases and J shed 5 bases, with 8 bases lying between them. As DNA, the CDR3 is TGTGCCAGCAGCGTAGCCGGGAAGGAGACCCAGTACTTC. Encoded protein: CASSVAGKETQYF.

CDR3 bases: TGCAGCGTCGAGGCACCCTCTTATGGCTACACCTTC. Its translation: CSVEAPSYGYTF. This chain links TRBV29-1 with TRBJ1-2, with D hard to call. Trimming cost V 6 bases and J 5 bases, with 13 bases left between them. This CDR3 is 12 amino acids long. CDR1 is SQVTM, CDR2 ANQGSEA, per germline.

J is TRBJ2-1 and V is TRBV7-2; 12 positions match TRBD2. V was clipped by 0 bases and J by 10 bases; unmatched bases: 7. Germline V lookup: CDR1 SGHTA, CDR2 FQGNSA. The CDR3 is made up of 16 amino acids. CDR3 protein: CASSLAPSGRAMEQFF. DNA of the CDR3: TGTGCCAGCAGCTTAGCGCCTAGCGGGAGGGCCATGGAGCAGTTCTTC. Full variable domain (remainder filled in from reference TRBV7-2 and TRBJ2-1): GAGVSQSPSNKVTEKGKDVELRCDPISGHTALYWYRQSLGQGLEFLIYFQGNSAPDKSGLPSDRFSAERTGGSVSTLTIQRTQQEDSAVYLCASSLAPSGRAMEQFFGPGTRLTVL.

This clone has just a few counts. The chain recombines TRBV5-7 with TRBJ1-2, with a possible D match to TRBD1 (5 bases). TRBV5-7 is recorded as an ORF, its role being uncertain. The CDR3 is made up of 14 amino acids. The germline V and J ends were trimmed by 5 bases and 5 bases, with 16 bases remaining between them. The CDR3 region has the DNA TGTGCCAGCAGGAATCGTGGGGCTTTATATGGCTACACCTTC. Protein sequence: CASRNRGALYGYTF.

The chain links TRBV2 to TRBJ2-1, with 9 bases matching TRBD1. Germline-derived CDR1 and CDR2 are SNHLY and FYNNEI. This CDR3 is built from 16 residues. V was clipped by 6 bases and J by 7 bases; unmatched bases: 13. The CDR3 region is CASSYRGPRPANEQFF. The CDR3 nucleotides are TGTGCCAGCAGCTACAGGGGGCCAAGACCGGCGAATGAGCAGTTCTTC.

This clone was seen more than once but under ten times. The chain is built from TRBV18 and TRBJ2-1; D perhaps matches TRBD2 (6 bases). The CDR3 extends over 15 amino acids. Trimming stripped 3 bases from V and 8 bases from J, with 17 bases between. Germline V gives CDR1 KGHSH, CDR2 LQKENI. The CDR3 DNA is TGTGCCAGCTCACCGCGACTAGGAGAGTTCGATGAGCAGTTCTTC. Translated, it gives CASSPRLGEFDEQFF.

This clone has only a few counts. The V call is TRBV6-6, the J call TRBJ2-5; a possible D gene is TRBD2 (5 bases). CDR3 length equals 15 residues. Germline V gives CDR1 MNHNY, CDR2 SVGAGI (reference sequence). Trimming removed 2 bases at V and 4 bases at J, with 14 bases between. CDR3 region: CASSYGEHLGETQYF. In DNA form, the CDR3 reads TGTGCCAGCAGTTACGGGGAGCATTTGGGAGAGACCCAGTACTTC.

This clone was detected once. The CDR3 reads CASSPRGANFEAFF. The CDR3 nucleotides read TGTGCCAGCAGCCCCAGGGGGGCGAACTTTGAAGCTTTCTTT. The rearrangement links TRBV6-6 to TRBJ1-1; 7 bases map to TRBD1. The CDR3 is made up of 14 amino acids. The germline V gene encodes CDR1 MNHNY and CDR2 SVGAGI (reference sequence). V dropped 6 bases and J dropped 7; count of bases not matched to a gene: 11.

This chain joins TRBV5-1 and TRBJ1-2; D is unresolved. This CDR3 has 14 amino acids. V gave up 4 bases and J gave up 7 bases, with 17 bases separating them. The germline CDR1 and CDR2 sequences are SGHRS and YFSETQ. DNA of the CDR3: TGCGCCAGCAGCATACCCGAGGGCAGTCTTGGCTACACCTTC. Protein product: CASSIPEGSLGYTF.

This clone was counted a few times. This chain joins TRBV29-1 and TRBJ1-1, with 7 bases lining up with TRBD1. V lost 7 bases to trimming and J lost 4 bases; unmatched junction nucleotides: 12. The CDR3 has 14 residues. Germline loops: CDR1 SQVTM, CDR2 ANQGSEA. The CDR3, as DNA: TGCAGCGGTCGGGACGGAGGGGGCGGCACTGAAGCTTTCTTT. Amino acids: CSGRDGGGGTEAFF. The variable domain in full, completed from reference TRBV29-1 and TRBJ1-1, reads SAVISQKPSRDICQRGTSLTIQCQVDSQVTMMFWYRQQPGQSLTLIATANQGSEATYESGFVIDKFPISRPNLTFSTLTVSNMSPEDSSIYLCSGRDGGGGTEAFFGQGTRLTVV.

This rearrangement joins TRBV28 to TRBJ2-2, with D maybe TRBD1 (5 bases). The CDR3 contains 15 residues. Per germline, CDR1 MDHEN and CDR2 SYDVKM. Trimming left V 3 bases short and J 1 base short, with 9 bases between. CDR3 in amino acids: CASSFSQGNTGELFF. The CDR3 region has the DNA TGTGCCAGCAGTTTCTCCCAGGGGAACACCGGGGAGCTGTTTTTT. The whole variable domain, filled in from reference TRBV28 and TRBJ2-2, reads DVKVTQSSRYLVKRTGEKVFLECVQDMDHENMFWYRQDPGLGLRLIYFSYDVKMKEKGDIPEGYSVSREKKERFSLILESASTNQTSMYLCASSFSQGNTGELFFGEGSRLTVL.

The chain has TRBV6-5 and TRBJ1-2; D perhaps matches TRBD1 (6 bases). This CDR3 contains 14 residues. The germline gives CDR1 MNHEY, CDR2 SVGAGI. V was shortened by 2 bases and J by 2 bases, with 9 bases between the two germline ends. The CDR3 DNA reads TGTGCCAGCAGTTACGGACAGACGAACTATGGCTACACCTTC. As protein: CASSYGQTNYGYTF.

This clone has more than one count but fewer than ten. This sequence joins TRBV18 and TRBJ2-7; 11 bases agree with TRBD2. V lost 4 bases, J lost 2 bases, and 1 base stayed unmatched. The germline V gene has CDR1 KGHSH and CDR2 LQKENI. CDR3 length: 14 amino acids. The CDR3 is CASSLTSGAYEQYF. The CDR3 coding sequence is TGTGCCAGCTCACTGACTAGCGGGGCCTACGAGCAGTACTTC.

The chain is built from TRBV28 and TRBJ2-1; TRBD2 matches at 10 bases. The germline V gene encodes CDR1 MDHEN and CDR2 SYDVKM. J was trimmed by 8 bases and V by 4 bases; bases with no gene match: 11. The CDR3 has 16 amino acids. CDR3 bases: TGTGCCAGCAGTTCCCCCATAGCGGGAGGTTTATATGAGCAGTTCTTC. Its translation: CASSSPIAGGLYEQFF.

The J gene is TRBJ2-5, the V gene TRBV7-2, with D possibly being TRBD1 (5 bases). Germline V gives CDR1 SGHTA, CDR2 FQGNSA. The CDR3 is 13 amino acids. With 4 bases removed from V and 3 bases from J, the gap between germline ends came to 9 bases. The CDR3 is CASSSGHKETQYF. The CDR3, as DNA: TGTGCCAGCAGCTCAGGACATAAAGAGACCCAGTACTTC.

The CDR3 region is CASSYNQGAGYTF. In nucleotides, the CDR3 is TGCGCCAGCAGCTACAACCAGGGGGCAGGCTACACCTTC. The chain recombines TRBV5-1 with TRBJ1-2; 8 positions match TRBD1. The CDR3 contains 13 residues. The junction had 6 bases not matched to a gene; V was cut back by 3 bases and J by 8 bases. Germline V gene lookup returns CDR1 SGHRS and CDR2 YFSETQ.

The genes are TRBV5-4 and TRBJ1-5, with D unclear. Germline V lookup: CDR1 SGHNT, CDR2 YYREEE (reference sequence). The CDR3 is made up of 17 amino acids. Trimming removed 1 base at V and 0 bases at J, with 14 bases between. CDR3 residues: CASSLSSRVYSNQPQHF. The CDR3 bases are TGTGCCAGCAGCTTGTCTTCGAGAGTATATAGCAATCAGCCCCAGCATTTT.

The chain employs TRBV7-8 and TRBJ2-5; 7 bases match TRBD1. J lost 1 base, V lost 5 bases, and 7 bases had no gene match. CDR3 length: 15 amino acids. Per germline, CDR1 SGHVS and CDR2 FQNEAQ. CDR3 coding DNA: TGTGCCAGCAGCCAACGGACAGGAGTCCAAGAGACCCAGTACTTC. It is translated as CASSQRTGVQETQYF.

Only a few counts were recorded for this clone. A read error may account for a junction end that differs from germline. The chain links TRBV28 to TRBJ2-7, with D possibly TRBD1 on 6 matching bases. CDR3 length: 15 amino acids. In germline, CDR1 is MDHEN, CDR2 SYDVKM. As DNA, the CDR3 is TGTGCCAGCAGCTTATATGGGACACCCACCTACGAGCAGTACTTC. It translates to CASSLYGTPTYEQYF.